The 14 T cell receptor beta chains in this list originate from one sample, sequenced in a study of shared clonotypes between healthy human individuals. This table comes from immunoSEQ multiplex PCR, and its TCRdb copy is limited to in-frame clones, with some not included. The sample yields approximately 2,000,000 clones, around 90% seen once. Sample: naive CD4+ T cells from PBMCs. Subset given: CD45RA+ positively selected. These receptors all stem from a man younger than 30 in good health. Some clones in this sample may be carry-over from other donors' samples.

CDR3 in DNA: TGTGCCAGCAGCTTAACGGTCCTTAGCTACGAGCAGTACTTC. Its translation is CASSLTVLSYEQYF. V is TRBV7-2 and J is TRBJ2-7; D gene uncertain. Per the germline V gene, CDR1 is SGHTA and CDR2 is FQGNSA. The V and J ends lost 2 bases and 3 bases respectively, with 11 bases between them. This CDR3 contains 14 residues.

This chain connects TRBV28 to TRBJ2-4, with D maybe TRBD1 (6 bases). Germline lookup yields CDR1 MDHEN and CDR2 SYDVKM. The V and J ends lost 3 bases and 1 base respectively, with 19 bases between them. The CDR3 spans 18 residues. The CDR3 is CASSFTGRVGWAKNIQYF. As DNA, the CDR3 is TGTGCCAGCAGTTTCACAGGGAGAGTTGGGTGGGCCAAAAACATTCAGTACTTC. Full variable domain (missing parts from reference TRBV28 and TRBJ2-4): DVKVTQSSRYLVKRTGEKVFLECVQDMDHENMFWYRQDPGLGLRLIYFSYDVKMKEKGDIPEGYSVSREKKERFSLILESASTNQTSMYLCASSFTGRVGWAKNIQYFGAGTRLSVL.

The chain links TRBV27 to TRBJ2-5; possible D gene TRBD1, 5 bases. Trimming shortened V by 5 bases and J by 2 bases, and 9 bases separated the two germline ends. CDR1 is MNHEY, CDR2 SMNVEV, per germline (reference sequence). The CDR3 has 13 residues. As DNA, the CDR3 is TGTGCCAGCAGTCGCAGGGTTCAAGAGACCCAGTACTTC. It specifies CASSRRVQETQYF.

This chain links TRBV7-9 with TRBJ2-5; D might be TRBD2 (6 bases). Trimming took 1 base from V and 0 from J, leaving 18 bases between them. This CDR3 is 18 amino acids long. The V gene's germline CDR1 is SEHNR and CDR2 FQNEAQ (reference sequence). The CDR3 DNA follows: TGTGCCAGCAGCTTAGTGGTAGCGGTAGATTTCTACCAAGAGACCCAGTACTTC. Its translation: CASSLVVAVDFYQETQYF.

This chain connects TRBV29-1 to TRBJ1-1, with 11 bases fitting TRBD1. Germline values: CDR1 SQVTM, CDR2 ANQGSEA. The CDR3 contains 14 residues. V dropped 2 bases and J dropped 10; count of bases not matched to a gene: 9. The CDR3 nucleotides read TGCAGCGTTGAAAAGGGACAGGGGGTCAGGAGAGCTTTCTTT. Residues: CSVEKGQGVRRAFF.

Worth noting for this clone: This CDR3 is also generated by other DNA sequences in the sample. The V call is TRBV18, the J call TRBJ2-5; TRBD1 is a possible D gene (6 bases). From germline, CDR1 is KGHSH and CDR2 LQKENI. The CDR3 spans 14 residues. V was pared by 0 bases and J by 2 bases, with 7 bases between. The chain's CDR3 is CASSPPQGQETQYF. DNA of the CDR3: TGTGCCAGCTCACCACCACAGGGTCAAGAGACCCAGTACTTC.

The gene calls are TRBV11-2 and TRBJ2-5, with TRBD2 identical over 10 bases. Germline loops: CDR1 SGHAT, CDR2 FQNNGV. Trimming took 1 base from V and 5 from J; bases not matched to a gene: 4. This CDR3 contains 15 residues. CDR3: CASSLVTSGKETQYF. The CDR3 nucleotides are TGTGCCAGCAGCTTAGTTACTAGCGGGAAGGAGACCCAGTACTTC.

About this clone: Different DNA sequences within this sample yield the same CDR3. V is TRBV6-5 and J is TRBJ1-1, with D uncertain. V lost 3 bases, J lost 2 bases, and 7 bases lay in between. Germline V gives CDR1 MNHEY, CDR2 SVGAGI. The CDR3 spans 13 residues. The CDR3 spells CASSYGPNTEAFF. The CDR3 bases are TGTGCCAGCAGTTATGGGCCCAACACTGAAGCTTTCTTT.

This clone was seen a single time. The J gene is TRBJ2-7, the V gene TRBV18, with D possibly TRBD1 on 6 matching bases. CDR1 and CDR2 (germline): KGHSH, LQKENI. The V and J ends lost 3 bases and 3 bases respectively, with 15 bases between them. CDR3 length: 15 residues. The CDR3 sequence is CASSPGQGSYYEQYF. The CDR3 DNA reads TGTGCCAGCTCACCCGGCCAGGGGTCCTACTACGAGCAGTACTTC. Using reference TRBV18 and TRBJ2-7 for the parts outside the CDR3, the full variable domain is NAGVMQNPRHLVRRRGQEARLRCSPMKGHSHVYWYRQLPEEGLKFMVYLQKENIIDESGMPKERFSAEFPKEGPSILRIQQVVRGDSAAYFCASSPGQGSYYEQYFGPGTRLTVT.

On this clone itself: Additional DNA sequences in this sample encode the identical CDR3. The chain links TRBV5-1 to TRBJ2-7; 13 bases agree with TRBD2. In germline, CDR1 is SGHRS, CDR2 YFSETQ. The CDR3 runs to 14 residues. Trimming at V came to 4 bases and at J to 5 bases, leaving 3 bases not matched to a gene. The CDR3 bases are TGCGCCAGCAGCCTTGGACTAGCGGGAGACGAGCAGTACTTC. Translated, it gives CASSLGLAGDEQYF.

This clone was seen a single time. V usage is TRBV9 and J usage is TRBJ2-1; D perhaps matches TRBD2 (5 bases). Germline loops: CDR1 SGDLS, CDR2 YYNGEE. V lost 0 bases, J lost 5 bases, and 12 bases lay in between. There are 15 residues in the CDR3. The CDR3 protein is CASSVGVTMHNEQFF. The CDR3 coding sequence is TGTGCCAGCAGCGTAGGCGTGACTATGCACAATGAGCAGTTCTTC.

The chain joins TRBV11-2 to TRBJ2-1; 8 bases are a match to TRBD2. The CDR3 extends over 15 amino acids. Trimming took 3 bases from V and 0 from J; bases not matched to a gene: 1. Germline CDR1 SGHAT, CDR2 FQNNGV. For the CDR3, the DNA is TGTGCCAGCAGCTTTCGGGAGGGCTCCTACAATGAGCAGTTCTTC. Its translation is CASSFREGSYNEQFF.

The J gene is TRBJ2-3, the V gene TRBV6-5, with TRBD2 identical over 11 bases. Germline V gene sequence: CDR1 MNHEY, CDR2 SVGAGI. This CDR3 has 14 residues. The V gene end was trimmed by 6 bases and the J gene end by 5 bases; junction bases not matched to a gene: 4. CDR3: CASSRLAGKDTQYF. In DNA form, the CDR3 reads TGTGCCAGCAGCCGACTAGCGGGAAAAGATACGCAGTATTTT.

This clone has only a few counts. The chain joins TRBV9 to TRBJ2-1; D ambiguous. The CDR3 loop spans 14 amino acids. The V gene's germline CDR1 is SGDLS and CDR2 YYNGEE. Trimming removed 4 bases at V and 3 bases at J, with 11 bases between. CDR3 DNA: TGTGCCAGCAGCCCCTCCATCAGCTACAATGAGCAGTTCTTC. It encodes CASSPSISYNEQFF.